Here is one T cell receptor beta chain with its context. The antigen is unknown. The CDR3 contains 14 residues. Per the germline V gene, CDR1 is MNHEY and CDR2 is SMNVEV (reference sequence). Trimming removed 6 bases from V and 4 bases from J; junction bases left unmatched: 7. These data belong to a study of T cell repertoires in cytomegalovirus infection. Study-level information: Evidence of both CMV infection and a matching HLA type came from public TCR beta signatures.

Each CDR3 protein gets one entry after TCRdb re-called the reads with MiXCR. The sample carries about 400,000 distinct CDR3 sequences, just under 35% recorded once. Findings and caveats of the study: Identification of carriers of CMV plus the relevant HLA was achieved through cumulative public TCR beta family frequency. The ex vivo response showed dominance by HLA-C-restricted CMV-specific TCR beta clonotypes.

The chain has TRBV27 and TRBJ2-7, with 9 positions matching TRBD1. The receptor was isolated from a human donor in good health (CMV status not recorded). Some clones in this sample may be carry-over from other donors' samples. Sequencing was performed on cultured PBMCs, taken from culture after CMV antigen stimulation. For the CDR3, the DNA is TGTGCCAGCAGCTTACAGGGGGCGCTTTACGAGCAGTACTTC. Translated: CASSLQGALYEQYF.